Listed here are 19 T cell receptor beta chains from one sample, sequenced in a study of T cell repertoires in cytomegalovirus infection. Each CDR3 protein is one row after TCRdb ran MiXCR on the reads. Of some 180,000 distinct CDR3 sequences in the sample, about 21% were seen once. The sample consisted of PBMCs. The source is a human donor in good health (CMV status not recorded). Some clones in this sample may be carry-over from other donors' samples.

CDR3 in amino acids: CASSDLAGADTQYF. CDR3 nucleotide sequence: TGTGCCAGCAGCGACCTAGCGGGGGCAGATACGCAGTATTTT. This chain connects TRBV7-6 to TRBJ2-3; 10 bases map to TRBD2. The CDR3 is made up of 14 amino acids. Germline CDR1 reads SGHVS; CDR2 reads FNYEAQ. With V trimmed by 5 bases and J by 4 bases, 3 bases remained unmatched.

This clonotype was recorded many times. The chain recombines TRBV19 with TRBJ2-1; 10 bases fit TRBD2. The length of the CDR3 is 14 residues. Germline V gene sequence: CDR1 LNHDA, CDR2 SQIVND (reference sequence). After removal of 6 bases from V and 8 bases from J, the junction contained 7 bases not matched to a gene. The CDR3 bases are TGTGCCAGTAGAAAAGCGGGGGGGCCCGATGAGCAGTTCTTC. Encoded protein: CASRKAGGPDEQFF.

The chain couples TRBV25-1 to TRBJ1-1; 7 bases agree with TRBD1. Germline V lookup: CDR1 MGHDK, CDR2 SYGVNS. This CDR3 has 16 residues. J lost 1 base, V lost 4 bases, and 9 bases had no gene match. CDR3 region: CASSGGRGQPNTEAFF. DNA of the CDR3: TGTGCCAGCAGTGGGGGGAGGGGACAGCCGAACACTGAAGCTTTCTTT.

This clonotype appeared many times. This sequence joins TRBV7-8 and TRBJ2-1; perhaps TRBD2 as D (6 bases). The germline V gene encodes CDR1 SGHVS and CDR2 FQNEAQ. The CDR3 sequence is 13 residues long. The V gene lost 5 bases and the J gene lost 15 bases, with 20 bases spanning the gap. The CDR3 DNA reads TGTGCCAGCAGCACCGAAAGAGGCGCGGGAACGTTCTTC. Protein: CASSTERGAGTFF.

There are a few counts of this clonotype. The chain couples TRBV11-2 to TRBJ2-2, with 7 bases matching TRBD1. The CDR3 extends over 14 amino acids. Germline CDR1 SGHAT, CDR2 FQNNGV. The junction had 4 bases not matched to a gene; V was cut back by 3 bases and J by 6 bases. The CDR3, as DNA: TGTGCCAGCAGCTTTCTACAGGGGTCCGGGGAGCTGTTTTTT. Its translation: CASSFLQGSGELFF.

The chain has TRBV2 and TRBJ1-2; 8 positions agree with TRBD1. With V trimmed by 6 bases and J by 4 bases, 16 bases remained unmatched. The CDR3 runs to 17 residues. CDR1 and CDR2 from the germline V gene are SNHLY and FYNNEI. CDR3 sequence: CASRGGGTGPRGYGYTF. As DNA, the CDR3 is TGTGCCAGCAGGGGTGGGGGGACAGGTCCAAGAGGCTATGGCTACACCTTC.

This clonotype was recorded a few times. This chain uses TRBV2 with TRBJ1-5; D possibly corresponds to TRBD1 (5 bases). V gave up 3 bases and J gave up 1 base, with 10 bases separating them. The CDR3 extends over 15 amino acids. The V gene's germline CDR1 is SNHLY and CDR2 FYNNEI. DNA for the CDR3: TGTGCCAGCAGTGAGGGGCAGGGAAGCAATCAGCCCCAGCATTTT. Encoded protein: CASSEGQGSNQPQHF.

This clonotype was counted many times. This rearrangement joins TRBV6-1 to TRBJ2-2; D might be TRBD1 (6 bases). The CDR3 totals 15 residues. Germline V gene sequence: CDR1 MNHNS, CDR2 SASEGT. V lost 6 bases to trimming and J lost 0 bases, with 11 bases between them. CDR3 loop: CASRMTGTNTGELFF. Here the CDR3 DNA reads TGTGCCAGCAGGATGACAGGCACGAACACCGGGGAGCTGTTTTTT.

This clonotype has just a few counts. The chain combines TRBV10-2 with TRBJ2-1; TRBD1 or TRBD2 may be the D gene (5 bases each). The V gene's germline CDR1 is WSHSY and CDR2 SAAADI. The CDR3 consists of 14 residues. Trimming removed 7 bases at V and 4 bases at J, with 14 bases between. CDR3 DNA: TGCGCCAGCACCACGGGACCGGCGTACAATGAGCAGTTCTTC. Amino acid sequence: CASTTGPAYNEQFF.

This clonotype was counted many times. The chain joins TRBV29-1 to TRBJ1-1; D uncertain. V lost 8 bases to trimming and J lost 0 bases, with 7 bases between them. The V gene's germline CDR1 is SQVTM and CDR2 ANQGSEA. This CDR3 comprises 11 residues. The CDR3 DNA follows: TGCAGCTATAACATGAACACTGAAGCTTTCTTT. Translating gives CSYNMNTEAFF.

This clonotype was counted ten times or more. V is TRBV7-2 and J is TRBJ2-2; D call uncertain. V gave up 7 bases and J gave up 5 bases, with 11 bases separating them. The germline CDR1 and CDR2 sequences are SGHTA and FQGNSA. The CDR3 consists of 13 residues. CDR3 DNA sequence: TGTGCCAGCAACAGACGGTCGACCGGGGAGCTGTTTTTT. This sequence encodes CASNRRSTGELFF.

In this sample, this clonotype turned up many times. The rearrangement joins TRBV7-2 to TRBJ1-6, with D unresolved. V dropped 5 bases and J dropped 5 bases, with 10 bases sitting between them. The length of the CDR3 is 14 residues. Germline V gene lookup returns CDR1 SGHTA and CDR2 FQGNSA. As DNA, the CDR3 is TGTGCCAGCAGCCCAGACTTACATAATTCACCCCTCCACTTT. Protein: CASSPDLHNSPLHF.

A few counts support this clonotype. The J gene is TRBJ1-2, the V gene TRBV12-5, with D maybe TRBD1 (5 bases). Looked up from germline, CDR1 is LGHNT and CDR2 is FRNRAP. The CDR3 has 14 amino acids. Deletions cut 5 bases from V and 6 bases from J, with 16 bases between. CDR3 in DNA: TGTGCTAGTGGTCGGGGGGGGGTTAGTGATGGCTACACCTTC. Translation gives CASGRGGVSDGYTF.

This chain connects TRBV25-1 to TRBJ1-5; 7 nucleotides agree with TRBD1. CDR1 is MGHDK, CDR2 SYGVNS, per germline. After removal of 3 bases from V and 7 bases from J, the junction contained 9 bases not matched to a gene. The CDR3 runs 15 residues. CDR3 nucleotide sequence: TGTGCCAGCAGTGAGGATGACAGGGTGGACCAGCCCCAGCATTTT. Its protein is CASSEDDRVDQPQHF.

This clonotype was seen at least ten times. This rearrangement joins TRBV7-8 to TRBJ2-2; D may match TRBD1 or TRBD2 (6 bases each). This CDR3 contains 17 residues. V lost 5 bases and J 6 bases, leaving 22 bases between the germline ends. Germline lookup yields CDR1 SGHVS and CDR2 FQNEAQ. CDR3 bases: TGTGCCAGCAGCGACCGATCCCGCAGGGGCGGGGCCGGGGAGCTGTTTTTT. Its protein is CASSDRSRRGGAGELFF. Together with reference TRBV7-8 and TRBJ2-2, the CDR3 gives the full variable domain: GAGVSQSPRYKVAKRGQDVALRCDPISGHVSLFWYQQALGQGPEFLTYFQNEAQLDKSGLPSDRFFAERPEGSVSTLKIQRTQQEDSAVYLCASSDRSRRGGAGELFFGEGSRLTVL.

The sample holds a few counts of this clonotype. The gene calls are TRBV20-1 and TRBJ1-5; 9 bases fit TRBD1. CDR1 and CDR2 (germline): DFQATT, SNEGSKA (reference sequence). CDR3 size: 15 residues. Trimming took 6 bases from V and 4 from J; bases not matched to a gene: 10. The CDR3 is CSARPSGTGNQPQHF. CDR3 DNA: TGCAGTGCGCGACCCTCCGGGACAGGGAATCAGCCCCAGCATTTT.

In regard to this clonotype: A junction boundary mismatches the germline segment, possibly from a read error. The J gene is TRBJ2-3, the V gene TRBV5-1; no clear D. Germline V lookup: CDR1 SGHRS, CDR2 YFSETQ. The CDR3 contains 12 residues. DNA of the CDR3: TGCGCCGGCAGCTTGGAAACAGATACGCAGTATTTT. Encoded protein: CAGSLETDTQYF.

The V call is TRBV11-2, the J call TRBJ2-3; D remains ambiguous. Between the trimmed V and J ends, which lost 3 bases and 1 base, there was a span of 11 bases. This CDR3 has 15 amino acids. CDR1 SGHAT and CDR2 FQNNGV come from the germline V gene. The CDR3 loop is CASSFKVLGTDTQYF. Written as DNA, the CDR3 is TGTGCCAGCAGCTTTAAGGTATTGGGCACAGATACGCAGTATTTT.

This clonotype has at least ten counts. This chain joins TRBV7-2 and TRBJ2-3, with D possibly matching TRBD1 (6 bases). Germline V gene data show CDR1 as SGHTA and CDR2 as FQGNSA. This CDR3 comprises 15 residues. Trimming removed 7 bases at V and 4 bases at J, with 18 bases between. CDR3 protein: CASTPQGMIADTQYF. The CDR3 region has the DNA TGTGCCAGCACTCCACAGGGTATGATCGCAGATACGCAGTATTTT.